The next 31 T cell receptor beta chains were all read from a single sample in a study of blood T cell repertoires in COVID-19. The method was immunoSEQ multiplex PCR; TCRdb's version includes in-frame clones alone and lacks a portion of them. The repertoire holds under 200,000 clones, with approximately 80% as singletons. The sequenced material came from PBMCs or T cells enriched from blood (not recorded which). These receptors all come from a woman in her sixties or seventies who had recovered from COVID-19.

The V call is TRBV19, the J call TRBJ2-1, with D possibly TRBD1 on 5 matching bases. There are 15 residues in the CDR3. Trimming took off 3 bases at V and 7 bases at J, with 16 bases between the two ends. CDR1 is LNHDA, CDR2 SQIVND, per germline (reference sequence). The CDR3 nucleotides are TGTGCCAGTAGTATTTCGCAGGGTATTGAGAATGAGCAGTTCTTC. This translates into CASSISQGIENEQFF.

The V call is TRBV5-1, the J call TRBJ1-4; the D gene is possibly TRBD1 (5 bases). This CDR3 has 17 residues. Germline CDR1 reads SGHRS; CDR2 reads YFSETQ. V was clipped by 4 bases and J by 4 bases, with 20 bases between them. CDR3 DNA sequence: TGCGCCAGCAGCGGGGGACTAAGGACCGGACTTAATGAAAAACTGTTTTTT. This encodes CASSGGLRTGLNEKLFF.

This clone was seen once. This chain links TRBV28 with TRBJ2-7; a weak D match, TRBD2 (7 bases). The germline CDR1 and CDR2 sequences are MDHEN and SYDVKM. V was trimmed by 5 bases and J by 5 bases, leaving 22 bases between them. This CDR3 region has 16 residues. Here the CDR3 DNA reads TGTGCCAGCAGTACCTATACCCGGGGGGCGATACACGAGCAGTACTTC. As protein: CASSTYTRGAIHEQYF.

This clone was found once. This chain joins TRBV5-5 and TRBJ1-2, with unresolved D. Trimming stripped 4 bases from V and 4 bases from J, with 20 bases between. CDR3 size: 16 residues. Germline assignment: CDR1 SGHKS and CDR2 YYEKEE (reference sequence). For the CDR3, the DNA is TGTGCCAGCAGCCTGACCCCCCTGAGGGCCACCTATGGCTACACCTTC. Protein: CASSLTPLRATYGYTF.

The chain employs TRBV6-5 and TRBJ2-5; no firm D call. V dropped 6 bases and J dropped 14 bases, with 22 bases sitting between them. The CDR3 covers 13 residues. The germline V gene has CDR1 MNHEY and CDR2 SVGAGI. The CDR3 sequence: CASSLSPLLQPYF. The CDR3 coding sequence is TGTGCCAGCAGCCTTAGTCCACTCCTTCAACCCTACTTC.

The gene calls are TRBV5-1 and TRBJ1-2; TRBD1 aligns across 11 bases. Per germline, CDR1 SGHRS and CDR2 YFSETQ. Unmatched junction bases numbered 5, after V lost 3 bases and J lost 4 bases. The CDR3 extends over 15 amino acids. CDR3 residues: CASSSGQGATYGYTF. CDR3 nucleotides: TGCGCCAGCAGCTCCGGACAGGGGGCCACCTATGGCTACACCTTC.

This clone has only a few counts. CDR3 DNA sequence: TGTGCCGTCAGCGATTTGTACGGGGAGCTGTTTTTT. It yields the protein CAVSDLYGELFF. The chain joins TRBV6-5 to TRBJ2-2; D ambiguous. The CDR3 loop spans 12 amino acids. Between the trimmed V and J ends, which lost 11 bases and 7 bases, there was a span of 14 bases. Germline assignment: CDR1 MNHEY and CDR2 SVGAGI.

This clone was counted once. The V and J genes are TRBV9 and TRBJ2-7; D perhaps matches TRBD1 (6 bases). The CDR3 extends over 15 amino acids. V lost 0 bases, J lost 3 bases, and 13 bases lay in between. Per germline, CDR1 SGDLS and CDR2 YYNGEE. CDR3 loop: CASSVGRGSGYEQYF. The CDR3 DNA follows: TGTGCCAGCAGCGTAGGCAGGGGAAGTGGCTACGAGCAGTACTTC. The entire variable domain, with the rest obtained from reference TRBV9 and TRBJ2-7, is as follows: DSGVTQTPKHLITATGQRVTLRCSPRSGDLSVYWYQQSLDQGLQFLIQYYNGEERAKGNILERFSAQQFPDLHSELNLSSLELGDSALYFCASSVGRGSGYEQYFGPGTRLTVT.

The rearrangement joins TRBV3-1 (or the pseudogene TRBV3-2) to TRBJ1-2; a possible D gene is TRBD1 (5 bases). There are 15 residues in the CDR3. Germline CDR1 LGHDT, CDR2 YNNKEL (reference sequence). The V end was cut by 0 bases, the J end by 7 bases, with 15 bases between. Here the CDR3 DNA reads TGTGCCAGCAGCCAAGACCGTATGATAACAGGTGGCTACACCTTC. Translation: CASSQDRMITGGYTF.

In this sample, this clone turned up a few times. V and J are TRBV7-2 and TRBJ2-7; 8 nucleotides agree with TRBD1. The V gene end was trimmed by 5 bases and the J gene end by 1 base; junction bases not matched to a gene: 10. The length of the CDR3 is 16 residues. Looked up from germline, CDR1 is SGHTA and CDR2 is FQGNSA. In DNA, the CDR3 is TGTGCCAGCAGCAACCAGAGGCGACAGGGGTCCTACGAGCAGTACTTC. It encodes CASSNQRRQGSYEQYF.

The chain recombines TRBV6-1 with TRBJ2-1; 8 bases match TRBD2. The CDR3 spans 17 residues. Per germline, CDR1 MNHNS and CDR2 SASEGT. The V segment lost 1 base and the J segment 8 bases; nucleotides outside the gene matches: 13. The CDR3 DNA reads as TGTGCCAGCAGTGAAGTCCCAACTAGCGGACCCCAGGATGAGCAGTTCTTC. This sequence encodes CASSEVPTSGPQDEQFF.

CDR3 residues: CASSIQRGRADTQYF. CDR3 DNA sequence: TGTGCCAGTAGTATACAGCGGGGGCGGGCAGATACGCAGTATTTT. The rearrangement joins TRBV19 to TRBJ2-3; 8 bases map to TRBD2. Germline lookup yields CDR1 LNHDA and CDR2 SQIVND (reference sequence). J was trimmed by 4 bases and V by 2 bases; bases with no gene match: 5. The CDR3 runs to 15 residues.

The chain recombines TRBV5-1 with TRBJ1-2, with 12 bases aligning to TRBD1. The CDR3 spans 16 residues. The germline CDR1 and CDR2 sequences are SGHRS and YFSETQ. Trimming at V came to 2 bases and at J to 6 bases, leaving 8 bases not matched to a gene. As DNA, the CDR3 is TGCGCCAGCAGCTTCGGCGGGACAGGGGGCTTGGATGGCTACACCTTC. Protein sequence: CASSFGGTGGLDGYTF.

The chain links TRBV2 to TRBJ1-2; 7 nucleotides match TRBD1. J gave up 4 bases and V 0 bases, and 5 bases lay outside the gene matches. The germline V gene has CDR1 SNHLY and CDR2 FYNNEI. The CDR3 runs to 15 residues. The CDR3 DNA is TGTGCCAGCAGTGAAGCTTTGGGACAGATCTATGGCTACACCTTC. It yields the protein CASSEALGQIYGYTF.

A single count supports this clone. The chain links TRBV6-5 to TRBJ2-7; the D is unclear. The CDR3 spans 13 residues. V shed 2 bases and J shed 4 bases, with 9 bases lying between them. Per the germline V gene, CDR1 is MNHEY and CDR2 is SVGAGI. The CDR3 reads CASSYSRLYEQYF. The CDR3 DNA reads TGTGCCAGCAGTTACAGTCGGTTGTACGAGCAGTACTTC.

To note about this clone: Other nucleotide sequences in the sample specify the same CDR3. This chain links TRBV3-1 (or the pseudogene TRBV3-2) with TRBJ2-5, with 9 positions matching TRBD2. This CDR3 contains 13 residues. Per germline, CDR1 LGHDT and CDR2 YNNKEL (reference sequence). Germline trimming cut 3 bases from V and 4 bases from J; bases unmatched to any gene: 0. The CDR3 loop is CASSQTSGETQYF. The CDR3 nucleotides are TGTGCCAGCAGCCAGACTAGCGGAGAGACCCAGTACTTC.

The chain uses TRBV3-1 (or the pseudogene TRBV3-2) and TRBJ2-1; 9 positions agree with TRBD2. Germline V gene lookup returns CDR1 LGHDT and CDR2 YNNKEL (reference sequence). There are 16 residues in the CDR3. Losses at the gene ends were 6 bases for V and 6 bases for J; bases not matched to a gene: 12. The CDR3 region is CASRGLSGSWGNEQFF. CDR3 nucleotide sequence: TGTGCCAGCAGGGGTCTTAGCGGGAGTTGGGGCAATGAGCAGTTCTTC.

The count of this clone is one. The chain has TRBV5-4 and TRBJ2-6; D is uncertain. The CDR3 spans 15 residues. Trimming took 4 bases from V and 0 from J, leaving 8 bases between them. Germline V gene sequence: CDR1 SGHNT, CDR2 YYREEE (reference sequence). The CDR3 region has the DNA TGTGCCAGCAGCCCTGGCATCTCTGGGGCCAACGTCCTGACTTTC. Protein: CASSPGISGANVLTF.

The chain is built from TRBV28 and TRBJ1-5; tentatively, D is TRBD1 (6 bases). This CDR3 is built from 15 residues. V lost 2 bases and J 8 bases, leaving 16 bases between the germline ends. Germline CDR1 is MDHEN and CDR2 is SYDVKM. CDR3 amino acids: CASSLQGTVGEPQHF. CDR3 bases: TGTGCCAGCAGTTTACAGGGGACGGTGGGGGAGCCCCAGCATTTT. Together with reference TRBV28 and TRBJ1-5, the CDR3 gives the full variable domain: DVKVTQSSRYLVKRTGEKVFLECVQDMDHENMFWYRQDPGLGLRLIYFSYDVKMKEKGDIPEGYSVSREKKERFSLILESASTNQTSMYLCASSLQGTVGEPQHFGDGTRLSIL.

The chain links TRBV15 to TRBJ2-6; D perhaps matches TRBD2 (5 bases). CDR1 is LNHNV, CDR2 YYDKDF, per germline (reference sequence). Deletions cut 3 bases from V and 5 bases from J, with 11 bases between. CDR3 length: 15 residues. This CDR3 reads CATSRGADRANVLTF. CDR3 nucleotides: TGTGCCACCAGCAGGGGAGCAGACCGGGCCAACGTCCTGACTTTC.

V and J are TRBV29-1 and TRBJ1-2; no definite D call. Germline V gives CDR1 SQVTM, CDR2 ANQGSEA. This CDR3 comprises 12 residues. The V end lost 3 bases, the J end lost 5 bases, and 10 bases lay between the germline ends. This CDR3 is CSVDFTEYGYTF. The CDR3 nucleotides are TGCAGCGTTGACTTTACGGAGTATGGCTACACCTTC.

This rearrangement joins TRBV5-6 to TRBJ2-5; 12 nucleotides align to TRBD2. The germline gives CDR1 SGHDT, CDR2 YYEEEE. This CDR3 spans 14 amino acids. V shed 2 bases, J shed 4 bases, and the junction held 0 bases outside the gene matches. In nucleotides, the CDR3 is TGTGCCAGCAGCTTACTAGCGGGGGGAGAGACCCAGTACTTC. Amino acid sequence: CASSLLAGGETQYF.

The rearrangement links TRBV18 to TRBJ2-7; D perhaps matches TRBD2 (6 bases). V was clipped by 3 bases and J by 6 bases, with 12 bases between them. Germline CDR1 is KGHSH and CDR2 is LQKENI. This CDR3 spans 13 amino acids. In DNA, the CDR3 is TGTGCCAGCTCACCCGGACTATTTGGCGAGCAGTACTTC. Translation gives CASSPGLFGEQYF.

The V gene is TRBV6-5, the J gene TRBJ1-5; 7 nucleotides line up with TRBD1. V shed 0 bases and J 3 bases; nucleotides not matched to a gene: 2. The germline V gene encodes CDR1 MNHEY and CDR2 SVGAGI. This CDR3 region has 15 residues. CDR3 DNA: TGTGCCAGCAGTTACTCGGGACAGTACAATCAGCCCCAGCATTTT. It yields the protein CASSYSGQYNQPQHF.

As regards this clone: The sample contains more than one DNA sequence encoding this CDR3. The chain couples TRBV5-1 to TRBJ1-2; maybe TRBD1 (6 bases). Trimming removed 4 bases at V and 6 bases at J, with 13 bases between. Germline assignment: CDR1 SGHRS and CDR2 YFSETQ. The CDR3 contains 13 residues. The CDR3 sequence: CASSLAGVDGYTF. The CDR3 DNA is TGCGCCAGCAGCCTGGCAGGGGTTGATGGCTACACCTTC.

The chain couples TRBV7-6 to TRBJ1-6, with D hard to call. V lost 1 base and J 0 bases, leaving 10 bases between the germline ends. Looked up from germline, CDR1 is SGHVS and CDR2 is FNYEAQ. This CDR3 has 17 residues. The CDR3 DNA follows: TGTGCCAGCAGCTTAGAGGATAGGAGCTCCTATAATTCACCCCTCCACTTT. This translates into CASSLEDRSSYNSPLHF. Variable domain in full (rest from reference TRBV7-6 and TRBJ1-6): GAGVSQSPRYKVTKRGQDVALRCDPISGHVSLYWYRQALGQGPEFLTYFNYEAQQDKSGLPNDRFSAERPEGSISTLTIQRTEQRDSAMYRCASSLEDRSSYNSPLHFGNGTRLTVT.

The genes are TRBV7-3 and TRBJ2-3; D gene uncertain. V gave up 0 bases and J gave up 6 bases, with 13 bases separating them. The CDR3 spans 15 residues. The germline V gene has CDR1 SGHTA and CDR2 FQGTGA. In DNA form, the CDR3 reads TGTGCCAGCAGCTTAACCCCAGGCGCTCGGGATACGCAGTATTTT. This gives the protein CASSLTPGARDTQYF.

Concerning this clone: This sample also contains other DNA sequences that code for the same CDR3. This rearrangement joins TRBV10-3 to TRBJ2-3, with TRBD1 identical over 7 bases. This CDR3 contains 15 residues. The V gene end was trimmed by 2 bases and the J gene end by 0 bases; junction bases not matched to a gene: 2. CDR1 is ENHRY, CDR2 SYGVKD, per germline. DNA of the CDR3: TGTGCCATCAGTGAGACAGGGGTTAGCACAGATACGCAGTATTTT. This codes for CAISETGVSTDTQYF.

The chain carries TRBV27 and TRBJ1-2, with 8 positions matching TRBD1. Looked up from germline, CDR1 is MNHEY and CDR2 is SMNVEV (reference sequence). The CDR3 has 14 amino acids. Unmatched junction bases numbered 7, after V lost 2 bases and J lost 8 bases. The CDR3 is CASSLLGTGGGYTF. In nucleotides, the CDR3 is TGTGCCAGCAGTTTACTAGGGACAGGCGGAGGCTACACCTTC.

This chain joins TRBV5-1 and TRBJ2-3; TRBD2 matches at 15 bases. The CDR3 length is 16 residues. The ends lost 1 base at V and 6 bases at J; junction bases unmatched: 3. Germline V lookup: CDR1 SGHRS, CDR2 YFSETQ. CDR3 sequence (DNA): TGCGCCAGCAGCTTGCAGGGACTAGCGGGAGGTGATACGCAGTATTTT. Amino acid sequence: CASSLQGLAGGDTQYF. The whole variable domain, remainder taken from reference TRBV5-1 and TRBJ2-3, is KAGVTQTPRYLIKTRGQQVTLSCSPISGHRSVSWYQQTPGQGLQFLFEYFSETQRNKGNFPGRFSGRQFSNSRSEMNVSTLELGDSALYLCASSLQGLAGGDTQYFGPGTRLTVL.

The chain combines TRBV19 with TRBJ2-4; D gene uncertain. V was clipped by 3 bases and J by 0 bases, with 9 bases between them. Germline V gene sequence: CDR1 LNHDA, CDR2 SQIVND (reference sequence). This CDR3 has 15 residues. The CDR3 coding sequence is TGTGCCAGTAGTATCTCACTGATAGCCAAAAACATTCAGTACTTC. This codes for CASSISLIAKNIQYF. The full variable domain, in which reference TRBV19 and TRBJ2-4 provide the parts outside the CDR3, is DGGITQSPKYLFRKEGQNVTLSCEQNLNHDAMYWYRQDPGQGLRLIYYSQIVNDFQKGDIAEGYSVSREKKESFPLTVTSAQKNPTAFYLCASSISLIAKNIQYFGAGTRLSVL.